This T cell receptor (beta chain) was sequenced for a study of CD8 T cells in ankylosing spondylitis. Broader study findings: Within ankylosing spondylitis blood, a TCR beta motif made up of eight highly homologous variants appeared to be characteristic. Disease-linked clones were found to be CD8+ and relatively rare in peripheral blood. Earlier literature documents some of the motif variants in reactive arthritis synovial fluid and blood. As reported, disease-linked clones showed significant enrichment in matched ankylosing spondylitis synovial fluid.

The V segment lost 7 bases and the J segment 1 base; nucleotides outside the gene matches: 11. CDR1 is MNHEY, CDR2 SMNVEV, per germline (reference sequence). The CDR3 is 16 amino acids. Each CDR3 protein gets one entry after TCRdb re-called the 5' RACE reads with MiXCR. The table shows about 360,000 distinct CDR3 sequences, with about 15% occurring only once. In regard to this clonotype: Antigen: not known.

The source of this sequence is a male donor with ankylosing spondylitis or in good health (not recorded which). The chain carries TRBV27 and TRBJ2-7; TRBD1 aligns across 9 bases. Source material: blood, either unsorted or a sorted T cell fraction (not recorded which). CDR3 nucleotide sequence: TGTGCCAGCACAATCGGGACAGGGTCGCAATCCTACGAGCAGTACTTC. Translated, it gives CASTIGTGSQSYEQYF.